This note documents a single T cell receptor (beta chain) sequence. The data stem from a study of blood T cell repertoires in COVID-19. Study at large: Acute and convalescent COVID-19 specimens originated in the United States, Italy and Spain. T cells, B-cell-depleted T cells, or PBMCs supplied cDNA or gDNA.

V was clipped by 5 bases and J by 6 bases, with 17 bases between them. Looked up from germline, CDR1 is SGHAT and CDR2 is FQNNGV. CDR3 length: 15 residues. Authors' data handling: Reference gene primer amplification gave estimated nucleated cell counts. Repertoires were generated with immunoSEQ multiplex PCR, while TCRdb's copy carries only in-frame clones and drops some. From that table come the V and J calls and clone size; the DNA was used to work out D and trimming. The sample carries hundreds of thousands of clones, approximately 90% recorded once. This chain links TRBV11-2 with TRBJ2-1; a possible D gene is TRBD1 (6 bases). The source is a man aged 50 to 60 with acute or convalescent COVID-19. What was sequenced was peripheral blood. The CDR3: CASSLIGIQGNEQFF. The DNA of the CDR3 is TGTGCCAGCAGCCTAATCGGGATACAGGGCAATGAGCAGTTCTTC.